These 25 T cell receptor beta chains originate from one sample sequenced in a study of blood T cell repertoires in COVID-19. Profiled with immunoSEQ multiplex PCR; TCRdb holds only in-frame clones, not every one. The sample lists approximately 78,000 clones, roughly 90% seen once, with approximately 31% in the top ten. Sequenced: peripheral blood. The source of these receptors is a man aged 45-65 years with acute or convalescent COVID-19.

The V call is TRBV5-1, the J call TRBJ1-2; 11 nucleotides match TRBD1. Looked up from germline, CDR1 is SGHRS and CDR2 is YFSETQ. This CDR3 has 14 amino acids. V dropped 4 bases and J dropped 7; count of bases not matched to a gene: 6. The CDR3 nucleotides read TGCGCCAGCAGCCGGACAGGGGGCGCGTCTGGCTACACCTTC. Amino acid sequence: CASSRTGGASGYTF.

The chain uses TRBV5-1 and TRBJ2-3; 10 nucleotides agree with TRBD2. Germline CDR1 SGHRS, CDR2 YFSETQ. CDR3 length: 16 residues. The junction had 8 bases not matched to a gene; V was cut back by 4 bases and J by 3 bases. In nucleotides, the CDR3 is TGCGCCAGCAGCCCCAGAGCGGGGGGGCGGACAGATACGCAGTATTTT. Its protein product is CASSPRAGGRTDTQYF.

The chain couples TRBV18 to TRBJ2-5, with D possibly TRBD1 on 6 matching bases. Per germline, CDR1 KGHSH and CDR2 LQKENI. V lost 2 bases and J 0 bases, leaving 13 bases between the germline ends. The CDR3 length is 16 residues. The CDR3 loop is CASSPRTDAYQETQYF. The CDR3 DNA reads TGTGCCAGCTCACCAAGGACAGATGCCTACCAAGAGACCCAGTACTTC.

V usage is TRBV10-3 and J usage is TRBJ2-5; maybe TRBD2 (6 bases). Deletions cut 8 bases from V and 5 bases from J, with 15 bases between. The CDR3 contains 13 residues. Germline V gene lookup returns CDR1 ENHRY and CDR2 SYGVKD. The CDR3 loop reads CAISPSVGETQYF. The CDR3 coding sequence is TGTGCCATCTCCCCTAGCGTGGGGGAGACCCAGTACTTC.

The chain links TRBV10-3 to TRBJ1-4, with TRBD1 as a possible D gene (5 bases). Germline CDR1 reads ENHRY; CDR2 reads SYGVKD. V dropped 2 bases and J dropped 0 bases, with 13 bases sitting between them. This CDR3 has 17 residues. This CDR3 reads CAISEIGGAPTNEKLFF. The CDR3 DNA reads as TGTGCCATCAGTGAGATAGGAGGGGCTCCAACTAATGAAAAACTGTTTTTT.

V is TRBV27 and J is TRBJ1-1; 9 positions match TRBD1. CDR1 and CDR2 (germline): MNHEY, SMNVEV (reference sequence). There are 14 residues in the CDR3. J lost 5 bases, V lost 5 bases, and 6 bases had no gene match. The CDR3 protein is CASSPNRGLTEAFF. The CDR3, as DNA: TGTGCCAGCAGTCCAAACAGGGGGCTTACTGAAGCTTTCTTT.

V gene TRBV11-3 combines with J gene TRBJ2-3; TRBD1 aligns across 11 bases. Germline lookup yields CDR1 SGHNT and CDR2 YENEEA. The ends lost 5 bases at V and 4 bases at J; junction bases unmatched: 8. This CDR3 region has 16 residues. CDR3 residues: CASSVGQGASADTQYF. CDR3 nucleotide sequence: TGTGCCAGCAGCGTCGGACAGGGGGCGTCCGCAGATACGCAGTATTTT.

The rearrangement joins TRBV29-1 to TRBJ1-1; 10 bases map to TRBD1. There are 11 residues in the CDR3. Trimming removed 6 bases from V and 8 bases from J; junction bases left unmatched: 3. Germline V lookup: CDR1 SQVTM, CDR2 ANQGSEA. Written as DNA, the CDR3 is TGCAGCGTGAGGGACAGGGGCGAAGCTTTCTTT. This sequence encodes CSVRDRGEAFF.

Notes on this clone: A read error is possible here, since a much larger clone lies one base away. The chain joins TRBV27 to TRBJ1-1, with a tentative D call TRBD1 (6 bases). CDR1 is MNHEY and CDR2 is SMNVEV in the germline V gene (reference sequence). Trimming took off 5 bases at V and 4 bases at J, with 11 bases between the two ends. The CDR3 is made up of 13 amino acids. As DNA, the CDR3 is TGTGCCAGCAGTCTGGGAGGGGGCACTGAAGCTTTCTTT. Its translation: CASSLGGGTEAFF.

The chain has TRBV12-5 and TRBJ1-2; no clear D gene. Trimming cost V 3 bases and J 0 bases, with 8 bases left between them. CDR1 is LGHNT, CDR2 FRNRAP, per germline. This CDR3 spans 14 amino acids. This CDR3 reads CASGLGGANYGYTF. For the CDR3, the DNA is TGTGCTAGTGGTTTAGGCGGAGCTAACTATGGCTACACCTTC.

This sequence joins TRBV12-3 or TRBV12-4 and TRBJ2-7; 7 nucleotides line up with TRBD1. The CDR3 is 12 residues long. V gave up 9 bases and J gave up 3 bases; unmatched junction bases: 5. CDR3 sequence: CASLGGGYEQYF. The CDR3 DNA sequence: TGTGCCAGTTTAGGGGGCGGCTACGAGCAGTACTTC.

Concerning this clone: The germline gene is not matched at one end of the junction; a read error may be the cause. The chain has TRBV2 and TRBJ1-2; D gene uncertain. The CDR3 spans 14 residues. Germline V gene sequence: CDR1 SNHLY, CDR2 FYNNEI. CDR3 sequence reads: CASREDTYSYGYTF. CDR3 in DNA: TGTGCCAGCAGAGAAGACACATATTCCTATGGCTACACCTTC.

The chain has TRBV5-1 and TRBJ1-1; 7 bases are a match to TRBD1. The germline gives CDR1 SGHRS, CDR2 YFSETQ. The trim removed 1 base at V and 4 bases at J, leaving 4 bases unmatched. This CDR3 has 14 amino acids. CDR3: CASSLFQGGTEAFF. The CDR3 DNA reads TGCGCCAGCAGCTTGTTCCAGGGGGGCACTGAAGCTTTCTTT. The complete variable domain, with remaining parts taken from reference TRBV5-1 and TRBJ1-1, reads KAGVTQTPRYLIKTRGQQVTLSCSPISGHRSVSWYQQTPGQGLQFLFEYFSETQRNKGNFPGRFSGRQFSNSRSEMNVSTLELGDSALYLCASSLFQGGTEAFFGQGTRLTVV.

V gene TRBV30 combines with J gene TRBJ2-5, with a tentative D call TRBD1 (6 bases). This CDR3 comprises 12 residues. CDR1 GTSNPN and CDR2 SVGIG come from the germline V gene (reference sequence). Deletions cut 3 bases from V and 1 base from J, with 6 bases between. CDR3 sequence: CAWSRGQETQYF. The CDR3 DNA follows: TGTGCCTGGAGCAGGGGCCAAGAGACCCAGTACTTC. The whole variable domain, remainder taken from reference TRBV30 and TRBJ2-5, is SQTIHQWPATLVQPVGSPLSLECTVEGTSNPNLYWYRQAAGRGLQLLFYSVGIGQISSEVPQNLSASRPQDRQFILSSKKLLLSDSGFYLCAWSRGQETQYFGPGTRLLVL.

V and J are TRBV2 and TRBJ2-5; 9 bases match TRBD2. The germline CDR1 and CDR2 sequences are SNHLY and FYNNEI. This CDR3 spans 15 amino acids. The ends lost 7 bases at V and 4 bases at J; junction bases unmatched: 10. CDR3 residues: CASTPRLAVLETQYF. The CDR3 bases are TGTGCCAGCACCCCACGACTAGCGGTGTTAGAGACCCAGTACTTC.

V gene TRBV7-2 combines with J gene TRBJ1-4; 9 nucleotides agree with TRBD1. Germline CDR1 and CDR2: SGHTA and FQGNSA. V shed 3 bases and J 8 bases; nucleotides not matched to a gene: 7. The CDR3 length is 15 residues. The DNA of the CDR3 is TGTGCCAGCAGCTTTAACAGGGGGCCAGGGGAAAAACTGTTTTTT. Its translation is CASSFNRGPGEKLFF.

This clone showed up just a few times. This chain links TRBV7-3 with TRBJ2-1, with 12 bases identical to TRBD2. The germline V gene encodes CDR1 SGHTA and CDR2 FQGTGA. Losses at the gene ends were 6 bases for V and 5 bases for J; bases not matched to a gene: 5. There are 15 residues in the CDR3. CDR3: CASSASGGVNNEQFF. The CDR3 DNA reads TGTGCCAGCAGTGCTAGCGGGGGGGTTAACAATGAGCAGTTCTTC.

The genes are TRBV2 and TRBJ1-3; D not resolved. Germline assignment: CDR1 SNHLY and CDR2 FYNNEI. V dropped 4 bases and J dropped 3 bases, with 7 bases sitting between them. The CDR3 totals 13 residues. The DNA of the CDR3 is TGTGCCAGCAGTGCCCTGTTTGGAAACACCATATATTTT. It specifies CASSALFGNTIYF.

The genes are TRBV27 and TRBJ1-6, with 8 bases lining up with TRBD1. Unmatched junction bases numbered 9, after V lost 1 base and J lost 10 bases. Looked up from germline, CDR1 is MNHEY and CDR2 is SMNVEV (reference sequence). The CDR3 loop spans 16 amino acids. In DNA, the CDR3 is TGTGCCAGCAGTTTATTATCTGAGACAGGGGTGTCACCCCTCCACTTT. Amino acid sequence: CASSLLSETGVSPLHF.

This chain connects TRBV24-1 to TRBJ2-7; 12 bases line up with TRBD1. This CDR3 is built from 15 residues. CDR1 and CDR2 from the germline V gene are KGHDR and SFDVKD. With 3 bases clipped from V and 5 bases from J, the junction kept 4 bases outside the gene matches. The CDR3 reads CATSDGGQGANEQYF. CDR3 bases: TGTGCCACCAGTGATGGGGGACAGGGGGCGAACGAGCAGTACTTC.

This clone occurred once. The chain joins TRBV6-1 to TRBJ2-7, with 8 nucleotides matching TRBD1. In germline, CDR1 is MNHNS, CDR2 SASEGT. Germline trimming cut 1 base from V and 2 bases from J; bases unmatched to any gene: 1. The CDR3 extends over 14 amino acids. CDR3 sequence reads: CASSEGTGTYEQYF. In DNA form, the CDR3 reads TGTGCCAGCAGTGAAGGGACAGGGACCTACGAGCAGTACTTC.

The J gene is TRBJ1-2, the V gene TRBV5-1; 7 bases align to TRBD1. This CDR3 contains 15 residues. CDR1 and CDR2 (germline): SGHRS, YFSETQ. V dropped 7 bases and J dropped 0; count of bases not matched to a gene: 9. The CDR3 loop reads CASGTGDTSNYGYTF. For the CDR3, the DNA is TGCGCCAGCGGTACAGGGGACACCTCTAACTATGGCTACACCTTC.

The chain recombines TRBV18 with TRBJ2-5; 13 bases agree with TRBD2. The ends lost 6 bases at V and 2 bases at J; junction bases unmatched: 6. CDR3 length equals 16 residues. Germline CDR1 is KGHSH and CDR2 is LQKENI. Here the CDR3 DNA reads TGTGCCAGCTCGAGGACTAGCGGGGGCCTTCAAGAGACCCAGTACTTC. Its translation: CASSRTSGGLQETQYF.

CDR3: CASIGVSGNTIYF. The CDR3 DNA follows: TGTGCCAGCATAGGAGTCTCTGGAAACACCATATATTTT. The rearrangement joins TRBV6-5 to TRBJ1-3; D gene uncertain. Germline assignment: CDR1 MNHEY and CDR2 SVGAGI. Trimming stripped 7 bases from V and 0 bases from J, with 7 bases between. This CDR3 contains 13 residues.

V and J are TRBV6-5 and TRBJ2-5; 7 bases agree with TRBD1. The CDR3 loop spans 15 amino acids. Germline CDR1 MNHEY, CDR2 SVGAGI. V was clipped by 7 bases and J by 0 bases; unmatched bases: 8. This CDR3 is CASTKIQGNQETQYF. CDR3 DNA: TGTGCCAGCACCAAGATACAGGGGAACCAAGAGACCCAGTACTTC.